A single sample is the source of the 23 T cell receptor beta chains below, sequenced in a study of persistence of HIV-infected CD4 T cells. Their specific antigens are unknown. Sequencing used immunoSEQ version 4 in survey mode. TCRdb's table, derived via immunoSEQ multiplex PCR, lists solely in-frame clones and lacks some. The sample carries roughly 25,000 clones, 74% recorded once. Cells were stimulated with overlapping HIV-1 Gag 15-mer peptides. Sorting of responding CD4+ T cells relied on upregulated CD40 ligand together with CD69. This specimen was CD4+ T cells sorted from PBMCs after 18-hour stimulation, taken from a patient who received antiretroviral therapy. The receptors shown here come from an adult man with HIV who was CMV-seropositive.

The chain combines TRBV18 with TRBJ2-1; no clear D gene. The CDR3 is 13 amino acids. Germline values: CDR1 KGHSH, CDR2 LQKENI. The V gene lost 5 bases and the J gene lost 6 bases, with 11 bases spanning the gap. The CDR3 DNA follows: TGTGCCAGCTCAGATTCCTATCTCAATGAGCAGTTCTTC. Protein product: CASSDSYLNEQFF.

The chain carries TRBV7-2 and TRBJ1-5; D not certain. V dropped 1 base and J dropped 5 bases, with 3 bases sitting between them. In germline, CDR1 is SGHTA, CDR2 FQGNSA. CDR3 size: 12 residues. CDR3 in DNA: TGTGCCAGCAGCTTAGAGTATCAGCCCCAGCATTTT. Translated, it gives CASSLEYQPQHF.

This clone was found a few times. The chain combines TRBV10-1 with TRBJ1-6; possibly TRBD1 for D (5 bases). CDR1 WNHNN and CDR2 SYGVQD come from the germline V gene (reference sequence). With 3 bases removed from V and 7 bases from J, the gap between germline ends came to 13 bases. The CDR3 is 15 residues long. DNA for the CDR3: TGCGCCAGCAGTGAAGGAGGGGTGGGCAATTCACCCCTCCACTTT. This translates into CASSEGGVGNSPLHF.

The chain has TRBV6-4 and TRBJ1-1, with D possibly being TRBD1 (5 bases). V lost 6 bases and J 4 bases, leaving 15 bases between the germline ends. Germline V gene sequence: CDR1 MRHNA, CDR2 SNTAGT. The CDR3 consists of 14 residues. DNA of the CDR3: TGTGCCAGCAGGGAACAGGTTATGAGCACTGAAGCTTTCTTT. Protein product: CASREQVMSTEAFF.

Only a few counts were recorded for this clone. CDR3 protein: CASSKLSGAAYEQYF. The DNA for the CDR3 is TGTGCCAGCAGCAAACTATCGGGGGCGGCCTACGAGCAGTACTTC. This chain joins TRBV27 and TRBJ2-7; the D call may be TRBD1 or TRBD2 (6 bases each). This CDR3 has 15 residues. Per the germline V gene, CDR1 is MNHEY and CDR2 is SMNVEV (reference sequence). V lost 6 bases and J 2 bases, leaving 17 bases between the germline ends.

This clone was seen a few times. This chain connects TRBV28 to TRBJ1-4; TRBD1 might be the D (6 bases). With 5 bases removed from V and 4 bases from J, the gap between germline ends came to 17 bases. The CDR3 spans 16 residues. CDR1 is MDHEN and CDR2 is SYDVKM in the germline V gene. This CDR3 reads CASSTLLDRNNEKLFF. The CDR3 nucleotides are TGTGCCAGCAGTACCCTATTGGACAGAAATAATGAAAAACTGTTTTTT.

The rearrangement links TRBV3-1 (or the pseudogene TRBV3-2) to TRBJ2-7, with D uncertain. Germline V CDR1 and CDR2: LGHDT, YNNKEL (reference sequence). The V gene lost 0 bases and the J gene lost 2 bases, with 11 bases spanning the gap. The CDR3 consists of 15 residues. CDR3 region: CASSQDGSGAYEQYF. The CDR3 DNA follows: TGTGCCAGCAGCCAAGATGGGTCAGGAGCCTACGAGCAGTACTTC.

This clone turned up a few times. The chain combines TRBV12-5 with TRBJ2-3; D remains unclear. Germline-derived CDR1 and CDR2 are LGHNT and FRNRAP. CDR3 length: 11 amino acids. V was shortened by 4 bases and J by 4 bases, with 3 bases between the two germline ends. The CDR3 reads CASGSSDTQYF. CDR3 bases: TGTGCTAGTGGTTCATCAGATACGCAGTATTTT.

This chain links TRBV7-2 with TRBJ2-2, with D perhaps matching TRBD1 (6 bases). With 1 base removed from V and 6 bases from J, the gap between germline ends came to 12 bases. The CDR3 is 15 residues long. Germline CDR1 SGHTA, CDR2 FQGNSA. The CDR3 spells CASSLESGAAGELFF. The CDR3, as DNA: TGTGCCAGCAGCTTAGAATCAGGGGCCGCCGGGGAGCTGTTTTTT. Filled out from reference TRBV7-2 and TRBJ2-2, the complete variable domain reads GAGVSQSPSNKVTEKGKDVELRCDPISGHTALYWYRQSLGQGLEFLIYFQGNSAPDKSGLPSDRFSAERTGGSVSTLTIQRTQQEDSAVYLCASSLESGAAGELFFGEGSRLTVL.

J is TRBJ2-2 and V is TRBV19; TRBD1 matches 8 bases. J lost 5 bases, V lost 7 bases, and 12 bases had no gene match. The CDR3 runs to 16 residues. From germline, CDR1 is LNHDA and CDR2 SQIVND (reference sequence). CDR3 nucleotides: TGTGCCAGTAACGCAGGGGGCTCGAAACCGACCGGGGAGCTGTTTTTT. Translated: CASNAGGSKPTGELFF.

This chain links TRBV5-1 with TRBJ2-7; D tentatively fits TRBD1 or TRBD2 (5 bases each). Per germline, CDR1 SGHRS and CDR2 YFSETQ. V lost 4 bases and J lost 4, with 12 bases in between. CDR3 length: 13 residues. DNA of the CDR3: TGCGCCAGCAGCCGGCCGGGGCAATACGAGCAGTACTTC. Its translation: CASSRPGQYEQYF.

This sequence joins TRBV28 and TRBJ2-2; 8 bases are shared with TRBD1. CDR3 length: 15 residues. Germline values: CDR1 MDHEN, CDR2 SYDVKM. The trim removed 6 bases at V and 3 bases at J, leaving 6 bases unmatched. The CDR3 loop reads CASRPGQVYTGELFF. Written as DNA, the CDR3 is TGTGCCAGCAGACCGGGACAGGTCTACACCGGGGAGCTGTTTTTT.

The V and J genes are TRBV23-1 and TRBJ1-2; tentatively, D is TRBD1 (5 bases). TRBV23-1 is an ORF; its function is uncertain. V gave up 0 bases and J gave up 4 bases, with 9 bases separating them. The CDR3 is made up of 14 amino acids. Written as DNA, the CDR3 is TGCGCCAGCAGTCAATCGAGGGGCCTCTATGGCTACACCTTC. This encodes CASSQSRGLYGYTF.

This clone was observed a few times. The CDR3 sequence is CASSTQGRQFF. Written as DNA, the CDR3 is TGTGCCAGCAGTACACAGGGGAGGCAGTTCTTC. The gene calls are TRBV6-2 or TRBV6-3 and TRBJ2-1; 7 bases match TRBD1. The CDR3 sequence is 11 residues long. Germline trimming cut 5 bases from V and 12 bases from J; bases unmatched to any gene: 4. Germline V CDR1 and CDR2: MNHEY, SVGEGT.

The chain uses TRBV4-1 and TRBJ1-1, with D perhaps matching TRBD1 (5 bases). V was trimmed by 3 bases and J by 5 bases, leaving 19 bases between them. Germline loops: CDR1 MGHRA, CDR2 YSYEKL. The CDR3 contains 16 residues. The CDR3 is CASSQAGSRGRTEAFF. CDR3 DNA sequence: TGCGCCAGCAGCCAGGCTGGGTCGCGGGGGAGGACTGAAGCTTTCTTT.

The chain combines TRBV2 with TRBJ1-6; 7 nucleotides line up with TRBD1. The J segment lost 0 bases and the V segment lost 6 bases, leaving 5 bases of the junction unmatched. The length of the CDR3 is 16 residues. CDR1 SNHLY and CDR2 FYNNEI come from the germline V gene. The CDR3 spells CASRLRDSSYNSPLHF. CDR3 DNA: TGTGCCAGCAGGCTCCGGGACAGCTCCTATAATTCACCCCTCCACTTT. Filled out from reference TRBV2 and TRBJ1-6, the complete variable domain reads EPEVTQTPSHQVTQMGQEVILRCVPISNHLYFYWYRQILGQKVEFLVSFYNNEISEKSEIFDDQFSVERPDGSNFTLKIRSTKLEDSAMYFCASRLRDSSYNSPLHFGNGTRLTVT.

The chain carries TRBV7-8 and TRBJ1-4; 7 bases fit TRBD1. The CDR3 length is 15 residues. With V trimmed by 2 bases and J by 3 bases, 3 bases remained unmatched. Per the germline V gene, CDR1 is SGHVS and CDR2 is FQNEAQ. This CDR3 is CASSLRTGANEKLFF. The CDR3 region has the DNA TGTGCCAGCAGCTTACGAACAGGGGCTAATGAAAAACTGTTTTTT.

The chain couples TRBV20-1 to TRBJ2-3, with 9 nucleotides matching TRBD2. Germline loops: CDR1 DFQATT, CDR2 SNEGSKA (reference sequence). J was trimmed by 2 bases and V by 3 bases; bases with no gene match: 3. This CDR3 is 14 amino acids long. CDR3 nucleotides: TGCAGTGCTAGTCTAGCGGGGTTCACAGATACGCAGTATTTT. Protein: CSASLAGFTDTQYF.

This clone has just a few counts. The chain employs TRBV5-3 and TRBJ1-1; D unresolved. TRBV5-3 is sorted into the ORF group, with uncertain function. V was trimmed by 0 bases and J by 1 base, leaving 4 bases between them. This CDR3 has 13 residues. Written as DNA, the CDR3 is TGTGCCAGAAGCTTGGAAGCGAACACTGAAGCTTTCTTT. Translating it yields CARSLEANTEAFF.

This clone was recorded once. The V call is TRBV10-3, the J call TRBJ1-4; D not certain. V was shortened by 3 bases and J by 3 bases, with 5 bases between the two germline ends. The CDR3 covers 13 residues. CDR1 and CDR2 from the germline V gene are ENHRY and SYGVKD. The CDR3 is CAISETANEKLFF. The CDR3 DNA reads TGTGCCATCAGTGAAACAGCTAATGAAAAACTGTTTTTT.

V gene TRBV29-1 combines with J gene TRBJ2-7, with TRBD1 identical over 8 bases. J lost 5 bases, V lost 7 bases, and 16 bases had no gene match. The CDR3 has 15 residues. CDR1 and CDR2 from the germline V gene are SQVTM and ANQGSEA. CDR3 sequence: CSALKPVAGGDEQYF. The CDR3 DNA reads as TGCAGCGCGTTGAAGCCCGTGGCAGGGGGCGACGAGCAGTACTTC.

The table lists this clone with a few counts. CDR3 amino acids: CASSPSGGDTEAFF. The CDR3 coding sequence is TGTGCCAGCAGCCCCTCGGGGGGGGACACTGAAGCTTTCTTT. This chain uses TRBV3-1 (or the pseudogene TRBV3-2) with TRBJ1-1; D perhaps matches TRBD1 (5 bases). Germline CDR1 reads LGHDT; CDR2 reads YNNKEL (reference sequence). V lost 4 bases and J lost 3, with 12 bases in between. The CDR3 totals 14 residues.

The count of this clone is one. This rearrangement joins TRBV27 to TRBJ2-2; tentatively, D is TRBD1 (5 bases). Deletions cut 0 bases from V and 0 bases from J, with 8 bases between. This CDR3 is 16 amino acids long. CDR1 and CDR2 (germline): MNHEY, SMNVEV (reference sequence). The CDR3 sequence: CASSLSPGSNTGELFF. The DNA of the CDR3 is TGTGCCAGCAGTTTATCGCCAGGGTCGAACACCGGGGAGCTGTTTTTT.